The clone carrying this T cell receptor beta chain was recorded only once. The antigen is unknown. PCR employed 60 Vbeta and 13 Jbeta primers. The repertoire was sequenced with immunoSEQ multiplex PCR; TCRdb's copy has only in-frame clones and lacks some. Of approximately 110,000 clones listed, more than 60% are singletons. This specimen belongs to a study of cytomegalovirus exposure and HLA in healthy donors. The CDR3 extends over 11 amino acids. Germline loops: CDR1 LNHDA, CDR2 SQIVND (reference sequence). V dropped 4 bases and J dropped 5 bases, with 6 bases sitting between them. Broader study findings: Later work found that TCR association rates differed between HLA loci; DRB1 had the most and HLA-C the fewest. The study found most TCR sequences rare, yet found some public TCRs in many donors. Indistinguishable V segments such as TRBV6-2 and TRBV6-3 were excluded.

The chain recombines TRBV19 with TRBJ2-7; D is ambiguous. The origin of this receptor is a woman aged 60-75 years in good health and CMV-seropositive. The sequencing sample was made of PBMCs. This CDR3 is CASSTTDEQYF. The CDR3 region has the DNA TGTGCCAGTAGTACAACGGACGAGCAGTACTTC.